This T cell receptor (beta chain) was sequenced in a study of T-cell reconstitution after alpha-beta-depleted transplantation in children. Preparing the TCRbeta library involved the use of unique molecular identifiers. TCRdb ran MiXCR on the PCR reads and lists one entry per CDR3 protein. Of a few hundred thousand distinct CDR3 sequences in the sample, 9.7% were seen once. There are 13 residues in the CDR3. The ends were cut back, 2 bases at V and 3 bases at J, with 7 bases in the middle. Germline V gene sequence: CDR1 SGHDT, CDR2 YYEEEE. This clonotype was seen ten or more times. This chain connects TRBV5-6 to TRBJ2-3, with a tentative D call TRBD1 (5 bases). The TCR sequence derives from a human donor who donated a stem cell graft to a child with SCID. The sample was PBMCs from the stem cell graft donor, taken from the stem cell graft. CDR3 DNA: TGTGCCAGCAGCTTTCAGGGAACAGATACGCAGTATTTT. Translated, it gives CASSFQGTDTQYF.